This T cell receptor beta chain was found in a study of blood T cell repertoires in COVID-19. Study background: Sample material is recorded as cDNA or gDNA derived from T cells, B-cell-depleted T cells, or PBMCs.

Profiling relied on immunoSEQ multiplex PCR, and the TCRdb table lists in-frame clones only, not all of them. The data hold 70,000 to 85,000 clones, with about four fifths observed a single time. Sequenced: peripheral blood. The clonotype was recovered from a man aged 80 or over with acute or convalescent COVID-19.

CDR3 protein: CASSLVVESGSPLHF. The DNA of the CDR3 is TGTGCCAGCAGCTTAGTGGTGGAGTCGGGTTCACCCCTCCACTTT. This chain uses TRBV7-6 with TRBJ1-6; D remains ambiguous. Deletions cut 1 base from V and 9 bases from J, with 13 bases between. Germline lookup yields CDR1 SGHVS and CDR2 FNYEAQ. The CDR3 length is 15 residues.